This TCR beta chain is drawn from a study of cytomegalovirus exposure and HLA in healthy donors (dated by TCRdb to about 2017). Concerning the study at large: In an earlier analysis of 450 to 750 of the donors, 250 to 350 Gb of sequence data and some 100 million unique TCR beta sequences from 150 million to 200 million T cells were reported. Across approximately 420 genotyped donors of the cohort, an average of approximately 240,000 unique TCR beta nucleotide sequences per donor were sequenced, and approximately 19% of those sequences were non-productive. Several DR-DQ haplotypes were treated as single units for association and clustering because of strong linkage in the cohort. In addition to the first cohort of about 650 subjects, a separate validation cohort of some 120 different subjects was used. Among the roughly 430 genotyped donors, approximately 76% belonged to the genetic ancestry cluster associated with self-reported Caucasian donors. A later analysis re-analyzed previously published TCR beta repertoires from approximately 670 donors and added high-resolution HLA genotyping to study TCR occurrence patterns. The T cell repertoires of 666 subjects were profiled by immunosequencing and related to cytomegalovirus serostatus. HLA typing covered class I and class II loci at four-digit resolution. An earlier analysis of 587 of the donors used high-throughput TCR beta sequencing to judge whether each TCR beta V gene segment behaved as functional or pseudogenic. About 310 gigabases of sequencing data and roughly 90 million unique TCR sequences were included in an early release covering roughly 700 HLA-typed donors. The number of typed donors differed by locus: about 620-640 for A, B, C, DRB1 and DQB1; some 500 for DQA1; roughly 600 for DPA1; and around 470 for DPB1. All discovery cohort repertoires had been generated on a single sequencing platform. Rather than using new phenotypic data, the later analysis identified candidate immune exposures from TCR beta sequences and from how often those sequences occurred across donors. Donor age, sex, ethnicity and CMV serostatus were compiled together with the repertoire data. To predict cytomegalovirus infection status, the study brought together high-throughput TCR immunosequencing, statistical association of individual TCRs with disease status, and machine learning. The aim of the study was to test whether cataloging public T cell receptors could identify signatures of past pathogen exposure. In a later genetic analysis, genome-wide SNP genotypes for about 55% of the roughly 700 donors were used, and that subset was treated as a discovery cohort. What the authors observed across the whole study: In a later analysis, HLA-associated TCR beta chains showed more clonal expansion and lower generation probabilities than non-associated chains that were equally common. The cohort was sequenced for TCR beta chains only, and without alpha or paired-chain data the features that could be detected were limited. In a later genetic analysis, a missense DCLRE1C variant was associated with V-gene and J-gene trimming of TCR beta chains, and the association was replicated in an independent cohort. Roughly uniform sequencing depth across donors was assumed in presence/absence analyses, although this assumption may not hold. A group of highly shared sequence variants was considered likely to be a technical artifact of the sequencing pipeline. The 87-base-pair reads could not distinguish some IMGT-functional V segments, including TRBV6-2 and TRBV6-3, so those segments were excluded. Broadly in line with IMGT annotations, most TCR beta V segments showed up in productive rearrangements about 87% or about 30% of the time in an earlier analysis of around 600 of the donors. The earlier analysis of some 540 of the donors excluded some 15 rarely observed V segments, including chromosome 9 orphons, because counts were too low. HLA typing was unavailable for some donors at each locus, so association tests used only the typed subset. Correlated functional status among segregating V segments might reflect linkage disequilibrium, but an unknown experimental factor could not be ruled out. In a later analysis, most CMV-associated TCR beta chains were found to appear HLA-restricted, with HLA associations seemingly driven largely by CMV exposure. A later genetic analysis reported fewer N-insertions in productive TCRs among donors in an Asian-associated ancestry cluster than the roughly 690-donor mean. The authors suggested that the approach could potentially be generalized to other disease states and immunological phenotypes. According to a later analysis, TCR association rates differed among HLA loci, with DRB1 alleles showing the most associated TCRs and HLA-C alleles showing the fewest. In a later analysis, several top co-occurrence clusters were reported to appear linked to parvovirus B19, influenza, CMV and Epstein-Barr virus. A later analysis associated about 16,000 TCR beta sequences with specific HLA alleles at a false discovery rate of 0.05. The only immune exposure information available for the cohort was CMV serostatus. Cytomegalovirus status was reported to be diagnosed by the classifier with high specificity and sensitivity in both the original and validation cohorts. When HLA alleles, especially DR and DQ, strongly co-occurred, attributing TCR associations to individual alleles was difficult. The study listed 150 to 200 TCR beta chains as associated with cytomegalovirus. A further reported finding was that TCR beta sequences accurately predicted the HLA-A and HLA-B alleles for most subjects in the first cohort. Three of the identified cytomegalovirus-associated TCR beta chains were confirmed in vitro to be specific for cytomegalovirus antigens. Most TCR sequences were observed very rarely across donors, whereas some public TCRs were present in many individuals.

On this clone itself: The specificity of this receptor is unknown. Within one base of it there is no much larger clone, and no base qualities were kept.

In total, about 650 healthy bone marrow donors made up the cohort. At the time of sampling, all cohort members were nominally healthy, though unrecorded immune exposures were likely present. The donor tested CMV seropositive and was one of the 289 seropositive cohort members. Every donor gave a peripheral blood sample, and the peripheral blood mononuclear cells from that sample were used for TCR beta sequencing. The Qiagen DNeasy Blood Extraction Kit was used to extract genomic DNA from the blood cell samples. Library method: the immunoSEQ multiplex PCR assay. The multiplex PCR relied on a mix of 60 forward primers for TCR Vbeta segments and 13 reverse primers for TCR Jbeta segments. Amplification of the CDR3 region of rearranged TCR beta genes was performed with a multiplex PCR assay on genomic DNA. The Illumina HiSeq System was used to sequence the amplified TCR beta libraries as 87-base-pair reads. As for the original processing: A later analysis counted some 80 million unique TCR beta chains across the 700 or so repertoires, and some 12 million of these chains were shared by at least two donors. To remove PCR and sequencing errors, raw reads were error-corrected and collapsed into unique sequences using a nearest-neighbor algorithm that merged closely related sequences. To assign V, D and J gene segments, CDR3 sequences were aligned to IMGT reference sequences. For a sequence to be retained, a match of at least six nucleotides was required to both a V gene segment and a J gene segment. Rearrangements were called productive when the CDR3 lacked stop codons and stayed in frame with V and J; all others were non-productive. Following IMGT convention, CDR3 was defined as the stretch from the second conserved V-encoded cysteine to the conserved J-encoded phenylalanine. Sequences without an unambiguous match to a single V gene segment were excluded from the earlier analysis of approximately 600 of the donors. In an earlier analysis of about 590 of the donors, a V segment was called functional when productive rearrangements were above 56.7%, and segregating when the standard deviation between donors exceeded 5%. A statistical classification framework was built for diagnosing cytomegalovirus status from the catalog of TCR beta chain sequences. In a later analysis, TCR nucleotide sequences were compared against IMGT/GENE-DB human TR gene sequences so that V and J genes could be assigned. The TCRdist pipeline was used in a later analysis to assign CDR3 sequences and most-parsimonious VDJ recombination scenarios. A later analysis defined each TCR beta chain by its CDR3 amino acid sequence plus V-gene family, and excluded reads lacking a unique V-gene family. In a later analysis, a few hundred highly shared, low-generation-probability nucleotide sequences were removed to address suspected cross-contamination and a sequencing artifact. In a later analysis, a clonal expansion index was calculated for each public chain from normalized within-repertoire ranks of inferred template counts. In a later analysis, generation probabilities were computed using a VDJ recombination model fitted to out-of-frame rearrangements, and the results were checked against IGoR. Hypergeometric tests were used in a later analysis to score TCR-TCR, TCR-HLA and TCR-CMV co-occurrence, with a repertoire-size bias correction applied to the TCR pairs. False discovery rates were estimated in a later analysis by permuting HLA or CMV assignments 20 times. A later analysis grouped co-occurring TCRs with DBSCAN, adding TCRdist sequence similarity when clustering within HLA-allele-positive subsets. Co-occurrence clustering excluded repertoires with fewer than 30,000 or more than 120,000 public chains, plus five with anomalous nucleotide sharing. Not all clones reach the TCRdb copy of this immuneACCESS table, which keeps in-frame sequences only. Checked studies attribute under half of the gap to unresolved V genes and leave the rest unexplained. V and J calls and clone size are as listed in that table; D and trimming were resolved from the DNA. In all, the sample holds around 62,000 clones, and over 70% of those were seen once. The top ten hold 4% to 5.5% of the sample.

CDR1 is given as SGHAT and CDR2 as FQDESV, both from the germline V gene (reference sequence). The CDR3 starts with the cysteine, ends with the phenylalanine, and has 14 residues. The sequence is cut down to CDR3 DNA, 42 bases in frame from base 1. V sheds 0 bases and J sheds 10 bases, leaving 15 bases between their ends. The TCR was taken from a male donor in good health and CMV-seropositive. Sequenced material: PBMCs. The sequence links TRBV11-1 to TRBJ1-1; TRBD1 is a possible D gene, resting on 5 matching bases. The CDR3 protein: CASSLALGAMGAFF. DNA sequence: TGTGCCAGCAGCTTAGCGCTTGGGGCAATGGGAGCTTTCTTT.